One sample yielded the 28 T cell receptor beta chains listed below, sequenced in a study of PD-1 blockade in classical Hodgkin lymphoma. Generated by immunoSEQ multiplex PCR, the TCRdb table keeps only in-frame clones and is missing some. Of about 90,000 clones listed, about nine tenths are singletons. This sample's time point: cycle 4 day 1 (C4D1), after less than 7 weeks of nivolumab. All the patients suffered relapse after autologous stem cell transplantation, and brentuximab vedotin exposure differed. Sequenced here: peripheral blood mononuclear cells (PBMCs), sampled before the fourth cycle of nivolumab. All receptors derive from a human donor with classical Hodgkin lymphoma.

The chain combines TRBV4-3 with TRBJ1-2, with a weak D call TRBD1 (5 bases). The V and J ends lost 0 bases and 4 bases respectively, with 15 bases between them. CDR1 and CDR2 (germline): LGHNA, YSLEER. This CDR3 has 16 residues. CDR3 residues: CASSQDNVGGSYGYTF. The CDR3 coding sequence is TGCGCCAGCAGCCAAGATAATGTGGGGGGAAGCTATGGCTACACCTTC.

This clone came up a few times. This chain links TRBV19 with TRBJ1-5; 9 bases fit TRBD1. The V segment lost 3 bases and the J segment 5 bases; nucleotides outside the gene matches: 8. The CDR3 contains 16 residues. Germline V gives CDR1 LNHDA, CDR2 SQIVND (reference sequence). The DNA of the CDR3 is TGTGCCAGTAGTATTTCGGACAGGGGTTTCGATCAGCCCCAGCATTTT. Protein: CASSISDRGFDQPQHF.

The chain is built from TRBV6-4 and TRBJ2-1, with TRBD2 matching over 9 bases. Germline lookup yields CDR1 MRHNA and CDR2 SNTAGT. The CDR3 contains 16 residues. V dropped 7 bases and J dropped 8; count of bases not matched to a gene: 15. CDR3 DNA sequence: TGTGCCAGCATAGGAGGGTTTGGGACTAGCATCTATGAGCAGTTCTTC. Amino acids: CASIGGFGTSIYEQFF.

The rearrangement uses TRBV27 and TRBJ2-1; the D is unclear. Germline values: CDR1 MNHEY, CDR2 SMNVEV (reference sequence). V was pared by 3 bases and J by 0 bases, with 12 bases between. CDR3 length equals 16 residues. The CDR3 DNA reads TGTGCCAGCAGTTTCGACACCTCGAGCTCCTACAATGAGCAGTTCTTC. Translation gives CASSFDTSSSYNEQFF.

The rearrangement links TRBV14 to TRBJ2-7; D remains unclear. Trimming cost V 3 bases and J 3 bases, with 6 bases left between them. Germline V gene data show CDR1 as SGHDN and CDR2 as FVKESK. This CDR3 region has 12 residues. The CDR3 reads CASSHSVYEQYF. DNA of the CDR3: TGTGCCAGCAGCCACTCCGTCTACGAGCAGTACTTC.

The chain carries TRBV5-1 and TRBJ1-1; a possible D gene is TRBD1 (5 bases). The V end was cut by 0 bases, the J end by 1 base, with 10 bases between. CDR1 SGHRS and CDR2 YFSETQ come from the germline V gene. This CDR3 comprises 15 residues. CDR3 nucleotides: TGCGCCAGCAGCTTGGCAGGGACGGGGAACACTGAAGCTTTCTTT. Its translation: CASSLAGTGNTEAFF.

The genes are TRBV5-5 and TRBJ1-5; D may be TRBD1 (6 bases). Trimming stripped 4 bases from V and 4 bases from J, with 12 bases between. Germline loops: CDR1 SGHKS, CDR2 YYEKEE (reference sequence). The CDR3 runs to 14 residues. CDR3: CASSLTGTNQPQHF. The CDR3 nucleotides read TGTGCCAGCAGCCTCACAGGGACTAATCAGCCCCAGCATTTT.

Here the CDR3 DNA reads TGTGCCAGCAGTCCACAAAGCTCTGGAAACACCATATATTTT. Residues: CASSPQSSGNTIYF. The chain couples TRBV7-8 to TRBJ1-3; D remains unclear. The CDR3 contains 14 residues. From germline, CDR1 is SGHVS and CDR2 FQNEAQ. Trimming took off 6 bases at V and 0 bases at J, with 9 bases between the two ends. The full variable domain, in which reference TRBV7-8 and TRBJ1-3 provide the parts outside the CDR3, is GAGVSQSPRYKVAKRGQDVALRCDPISGHVSLFWYQQALGQGPEFLTYFQNEAQLDKSGLPSDRFFAERPEGSVSTLKIQRTQQEDSAVYLCASSPQSSGNTIYFGEGSWLTVV.

CDR3 loop: CASSGWGDSPLHF. DNA for the CDR3: TGTGCCAGCAGCGGGTGGGGCGATTCACCCCTCCACTTT. V gene TRBV7-3 combines with J gene TRBJ1-6; possibly TRBD1 for D (5 bases). V was shortened by 5 bases and J by 8 bases, with 10 bases between the two germline ends. Germline CDR1 and CDR2: SGHTA and FQGTGA. The CDR3 length is 13 residues. Complete variable domain (other parts from reference TRBV7-3 and TRBJ1-6): GAGVSQTPSNKVTEKGKYVELRCDPISGHTALYWYRQSLGQGPEFLIYFQGTGAADDSGLPNDRFFAVRPEGSVSTLKIQRTERGDSAVYLCASSGWGDSPLHFGNGTRLTVT.

The chain recombines TRBV28 with TRBJ2-1, with D uncertain. The CDR3 has 14 amino acids. V lost 7 bases, J lost 0 bases, and 10 bases lay in between. The V gene's germline CDR1 is MDHEN and CDR2 SYDVKM. For the CDR3, the DNA is TGTGCCAGCAATGGAGTGACCTCCTACAATGAGCAGTTCTTC. Translated: CASNGVTSYNEQFF.

This clone is a singleton in its sample. The rearrangement joins TRBV5-8 to TRBJ1-4; no reliable D call. Trimming left V 5 bases short and J 8 bases short, with 19 bases between. The CDR3 runs to 15 residues. CDR1 is SGHTS and CDR2 is YDEGEE in the germline V gene. The CDR3 reads CASRPPLRAREKLFF. The CDR3 DNA reads TGTGCCAGCAGGCCGCCGTTGAGGGCGAGGGAAAAACTGTTTTTT.

V usage is TRBV6-6 and J usage is TRBJ1-4, with 7 bases matching TRBD1. The CDR3 runs 14 residues. V dropped 10 bases and J dropped 5; count of bases not matched to a gene: 10. From germline, CDR1 is MNHNY and CDR2 SVGAGI (reference sequence). CDR3 coding DNA: TGTGCCACCCACCGACAGGGCTGGAATGAAAAACTGTTTTTT. It translates to CATHRQGWNEKLFF.

This clone was observed a single time. The rearrangement links TRBV15 to TRBJ2-5; maybe TRBD1 (6 bases). There are 17 residues in the CDR3. The germline CDR1 and CDR2 sequences are LNHNV and YYDKDF (reference sequence). V was shortened by 7 bases and J by 5 bases, with 26 bases between the two germline ends. The CDR3: CATIIRTGPGLSETQYF. CDR3 sequence (DNA): TGTGCCACCATTATACGAACAGGGCCGGGGTTGTCGGAGACCCAGTACTTC.

This rearrangement joins TRBV2 to TRBJ1-1, with a tentative D call TRBD1 (6 bases). The CDR3 sequence is 16 residues long. CDR1 SNHLY and CDR2 FYNNEI come from the germline V gene. Trimming pared 6 bases from V and 4 bases from J, leaving 21 bases between. The CDR3: CASRGGTLQRGTEAFF. Here the CDR3 DNA reads TGTGCCAGCAGGGGGGGGACACTCCAAAGGGGCACTGAAGCTTTCTTT.

The chain combines TRBV7-2 with TRBJ2-2, with TRBD1 identical over 8 bases. The junction had 10 bases not matched to a gene; V was cut back by 6 bases and J by 1 base. The CDR3 is made up of 17 amino acids. Per germline, CDR1 SGHTA and CDR2 FQGNSA. For the CDR3, the DNA is TGTGCCAGCAGTTATGGGGCCGGGACAGGGAACACCGGGGAGCTGTTTTTT. Protein sequence: CASSYGAGTGNTGELFF.

The chain combines TRBV4-2 with TRBJ2-3; possibly TRBD1 or TRBD2 for D (5 bases each). CDR1 LGHNA and CDR2 YNFKEQ come from the germline V gene. The V and J ends lost 0 bases and 2 bases respectively, with 15 bases between them. The CDR3 extends over 17 amino acids. The CDR3 sequence: CASSQDLGDLDTDTQYF. Here the CDR3 DNA reads TGTGCCAGCAGCCAAGATCTCGGGGACCTTGACACAGATACGCAGTATTTT.

The chain carries TRBV9 and TRBJ2-5, with 12 bases aligning to TRBD2. Germline lookup yields CDR1 SGDLS and CDR2 YYNGEE. The CDR3 covers 18 residues. The V gene end was trimmed by 6 bases and the J gene end by 5 bases; junction bases not matched to a gene: 17. The CDR3, as DNA: TGTGCCAGCACAAAGGGACTAGCGGGTCTTGGGGGATTTGAGACCCAGTACTTC. As protein: CASTKGLAGLGGFETQYF.

The V and J genes are TRBV10-2 and TRBJ2-3; 8 nucleotides line up with TRBD2. V gave up 6 bases and J gave up 1 base; unmatched junction bases: 9. Per the germline V gene, CDR1 is WSHSY and CDR2 is SAAADI. This CDR3 has 16 amino acids. DNA for the CDR3: TGCGCCAGCAGAATAGGACTAGCCTTGGGCACAGATACGCAGTATTTT. Its translation: CASRIGLALGTDTQYF.

The chain carries TRBV7-8 and TRBJ2-1; 8 bases are a match to TRBD2. V lost 0 bases, J lost 4 bases, and 5 bases stayed unmatched. This CDR3 contains 16 residues. Per germline, CDR1 SGHVS and CDR2 FQNEAQ. The CDR3 region has the DNA TGTGCCAGCAGCTTAGCCCCGGCGGGGGGATACAATGAGCAGTTCTTC. Residues: CASSLAPAGGYNEQFF.

This sequence joins TRBV5-1 and TRBJ2-7; possible D gene TRBD2, 5 bases. V was clipped by 4 bases and J by 7 bases, with 18 bases between them. Germline CDR1 is SGHRS and CDR2 is YFSETQ. The CDR3 loop spans 14 amino acids. The CDR3: CASSLGWTGREQYF. CDR3 coding DNA: TGCGCCAGCAGCCTAGGGTGGACGGGAAGGGAGCAGTACTTC.

The V gene is TRBV7-9, the J gene TRBJ2-1; no reliable D call. Germline V lookup: CDR1 SEHNR, CDR2 FQNEAQ (reference sequence). This CDR3 is 15 amino acids long. The V gene lost 1 base and the J gene lost 2 bases, with 9 bases spanning the gap. DNA of the CDR3: TGTGCCAGCAGCTTAGTGCGGCAACCCTACAATGAGCAGTTCTTC. This gives the protein CASSLVRQPYNEQFF.

The V call is TRBV6-5, the J call TRBJ2-1; D call uncertain. CDR1 MNHEY and CDR2 SVGAGI come from the germline V gene. V lost 5 bases to trimming and J lost 9 bases, with 14 bases between them. The CDR3 contains 13 residues. CDR3 coding DNA: TGTGCCAGCAGTCTCACCCTGACGAGTGAGCAGTTCTTC. Protein sequence: CASSLTLTSEQFF.

This chain joins TRBV9 and TRBJ2-7; D is perhaps TRBD2 (6 bases). From germline, CDR1 is SGDLS and CDR2 YYNGEE. This CDR3 spans 15 amino acids. Trimming left V 3 bases short and J 0 bases short, with 13 bases between. This chain's CDR3 is CASSAGLLSSYEQYF. In DNA, the CDR3 is TGTGCCAGCAGCGCGGGACTTTTGAGCTCCTACGAGCAGTACTTC.

The chain links TRBV6-5 to TRBJ1-4; D remains unclear. Trimming pared 5 bases from V and 7 bases from J, leaving 14 bases between. Germline CDR1 reads MNHEY; CDR2 reads SVGAGI. The length of the CDR3 is 14 residues. The CDR3 loop reads CASSPAGASEKLFF. The CDR3 DNA reads as TGTGCCAGCAGTCCGGCGGGTGCGTCTGAAAAACTGTTTTTT.

This clone has only one observation. J is TRBJ1-6 and V is TRBV15, with D unresolved. Trimming took 3 bases from V and 7 from J, leaving 4 bases between them. The CDR3 is made up of 12 amino acids. Germline CDR1 is LNHNV and CDR2 is YYDKDF (reference sequence). CDR3 amino acids: CATSRGNSPLHF. CDR3 coding DNA: TGTGCCACCAGCAGGGGAAATTCACCCCTCCACTTT.

This rearrangement joins TRBV7-3 to TRBJ1-2; the D gene is possibly TRBD1 (6 bases). CDR3 length: 14 residues. The germline V gene encodes CDR1 SGHTA and CDR2 FQGTGA. Trimming pared 2 bases from V and 8 bases from J, leaving 15 bases between. CDR3 sequence: CASSLGTGSGGYTF. CDR3 DNA: TGTGCCAGCAGCTTAGGAACAGGGTCAGGCGGCTACACCTTC.

The rearrangement joins TRBV20-1 to TRBJ1-2; TRBD1 is a possible D gene (6 bases). This CDR3 region has 11 residues. The V gene's germline CDR1 is DFQATT and CDR2 SNEGSKA (reference sequence). V was pared by 4 bases and J by 6 bases, with 9 bases between. The CDR3 loop is CSANPGDGYTF. CDR3 coding DNA: TGCAGTGCTAACCCAGGGGATGGCTACACCTTC.

This clone has only a few counts. The chain combines TRBV4-2 with TRBJ1-4, with 9 nucleotides matching TRBD1. Germline CDR1 reads LGHNA; CDR2 reads YNFKEQ. The CDR3 has 14 amino acids. The ends lost 5 bases at V and 10 bases at J; junction bases unmatched: 8. DNA of the CDR3: TGTGCCAGCAGCTCCCGACAGGGGGACGGAAAACTGTTTTTT. This translates into CASSSRQGDGKLFF.